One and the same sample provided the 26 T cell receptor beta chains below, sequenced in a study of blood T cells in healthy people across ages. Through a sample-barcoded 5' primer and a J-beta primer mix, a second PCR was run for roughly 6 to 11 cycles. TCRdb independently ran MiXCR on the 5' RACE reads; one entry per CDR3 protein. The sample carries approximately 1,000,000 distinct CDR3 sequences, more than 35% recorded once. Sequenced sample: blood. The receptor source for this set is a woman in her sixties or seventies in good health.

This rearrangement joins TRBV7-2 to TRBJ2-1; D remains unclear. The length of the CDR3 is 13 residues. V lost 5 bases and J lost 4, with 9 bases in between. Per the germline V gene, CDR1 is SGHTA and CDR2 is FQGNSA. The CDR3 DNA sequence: TGTGCCAGCAGCCCGCGAGTGTACAATGAGCAGTTCTTC. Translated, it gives CASSPRVYNEQFF.

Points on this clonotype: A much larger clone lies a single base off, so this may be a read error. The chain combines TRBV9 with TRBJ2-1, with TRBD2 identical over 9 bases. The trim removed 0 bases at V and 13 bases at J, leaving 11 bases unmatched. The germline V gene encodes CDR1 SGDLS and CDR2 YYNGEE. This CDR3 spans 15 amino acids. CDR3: CASSVAGLAEETQFF. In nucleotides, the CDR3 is TGTGCCAGCAGCGTAGCGGGACTAGCAGAAGAGACCCAGTTCTTC.

CDR3 sequence: CASSLFEGEQYF. For the CDR3, the DNA is TGTGCCAGCAGTTTATTTGAGGGCGAGCAGTACTTC. This chain uses TRBV12-3 or TRBV12-4 with TRBJ2-5, with D possibly being TRBD2 (5 bases). The better agreement between TRBJ2-7 and the DNA end casts doubt on the J call. This CDR3 spans 12 amino acids.

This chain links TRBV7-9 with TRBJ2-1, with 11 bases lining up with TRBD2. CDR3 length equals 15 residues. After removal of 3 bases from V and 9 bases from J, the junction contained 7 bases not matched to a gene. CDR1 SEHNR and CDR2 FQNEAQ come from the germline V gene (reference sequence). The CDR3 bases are TGTGCCAGCAGCTTCGGACTAGCGGGTCTAGGTGAGCAGTTCTTC. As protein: CASSFGLAGLGEQFF.

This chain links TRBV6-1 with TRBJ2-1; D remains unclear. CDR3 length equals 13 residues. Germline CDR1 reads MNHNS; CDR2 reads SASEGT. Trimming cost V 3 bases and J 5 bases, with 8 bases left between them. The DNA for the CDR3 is TGTGCCAGCAGTGACCCTCCCCACAATGAGCAGTTCTTC. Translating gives CASSDPPHNEQFF.

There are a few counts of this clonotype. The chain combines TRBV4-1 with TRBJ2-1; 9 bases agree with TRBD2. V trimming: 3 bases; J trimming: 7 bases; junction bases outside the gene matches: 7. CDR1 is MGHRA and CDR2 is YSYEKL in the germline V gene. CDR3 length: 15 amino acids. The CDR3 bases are TGCGCCAGCAGCCACAATAGCGGGAGAGGGAATGAGCAGTTCTTC. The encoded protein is CASSHNSGRGNEQFF.

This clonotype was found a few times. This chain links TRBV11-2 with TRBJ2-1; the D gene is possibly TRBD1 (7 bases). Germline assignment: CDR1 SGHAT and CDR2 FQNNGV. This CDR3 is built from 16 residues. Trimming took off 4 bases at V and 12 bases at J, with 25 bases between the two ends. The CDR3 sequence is CASSSGTGQAGLGQFF. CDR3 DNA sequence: TGTGCCAGCAGCTCCGGTACTGGACAGGCGGGATTAGGGCAGTTCTTC.

The CDR3 spells CASSQDYRGVRYEQYF. The CDR3 DNA reads as TGTGCCAGCAGCCAAGATTATAGAGGGGTCAGGTACGAGCAGTACTTC. The chain combines TRBV4-2 with TRBJ2-7; the D gene could be TRBD1 or TRBD2 (5 bases each). The CDR3 has 16 residues. V was trimmed by 0 bases and J by 4 bases, leaving 16 bases between them. Germline values: CDR1 LGHNA, CDR2 YNFKEQ.

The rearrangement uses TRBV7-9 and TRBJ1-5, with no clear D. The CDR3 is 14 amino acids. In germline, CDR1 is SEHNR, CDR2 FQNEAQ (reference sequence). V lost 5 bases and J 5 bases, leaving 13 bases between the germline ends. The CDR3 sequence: CASSPTMGDQPQHF. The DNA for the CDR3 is TGTGCCAGCAGCCCAACGATGGGCGATCAGCCCCAGCATTTT.

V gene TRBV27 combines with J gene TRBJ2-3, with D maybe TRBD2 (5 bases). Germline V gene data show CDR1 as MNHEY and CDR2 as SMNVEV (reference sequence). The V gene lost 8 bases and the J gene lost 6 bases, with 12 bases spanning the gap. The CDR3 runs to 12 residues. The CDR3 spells CASGRVSDTQYF. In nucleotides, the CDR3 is TGTGCCAGCGGGCGGGTATCCGATACGCAGTATTTT.

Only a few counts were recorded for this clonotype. CDR3 coding DNA: TGTGCCAGCAGCTTTAGCGGGAGTATTGACAATGAGCAGTTCTTC. This gives the protein CASSFSGSIDNEQFF. This chain joins TRBV9 and TRBJ2-1; 9 bases match TRBD2. The CDR3 covers 15 residues. CDR1 is SGDLS, CDR2 YYNGEE, per germline. V lost 4 bases, J lost 5 bases, and 7 bases stayed unmatched.

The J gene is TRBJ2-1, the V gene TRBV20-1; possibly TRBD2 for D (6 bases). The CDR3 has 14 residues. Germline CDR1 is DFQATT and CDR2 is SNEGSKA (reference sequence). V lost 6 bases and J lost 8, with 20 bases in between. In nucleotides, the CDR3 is TGCAGTGCAAACCGGGACTCAACAGTCGATGAGCAGTTCTTC. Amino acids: CSANRDSTVDEQFF.

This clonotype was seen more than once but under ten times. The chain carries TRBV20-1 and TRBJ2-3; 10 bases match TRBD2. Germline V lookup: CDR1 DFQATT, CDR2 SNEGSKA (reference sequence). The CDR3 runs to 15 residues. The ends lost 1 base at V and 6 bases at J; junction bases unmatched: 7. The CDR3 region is CSARGSSGGPDTQYF. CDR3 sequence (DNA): TGCAGTGCTAGAGGGTCTAGCGGGGGCCCTGATACGCAGTATTTT.

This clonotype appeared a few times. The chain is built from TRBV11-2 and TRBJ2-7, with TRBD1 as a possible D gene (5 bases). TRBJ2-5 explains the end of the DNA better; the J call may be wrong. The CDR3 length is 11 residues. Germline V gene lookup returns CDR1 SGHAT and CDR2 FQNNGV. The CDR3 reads CASSRRVTQYF. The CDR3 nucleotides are TGTGCCAGCAGCCGCAGGGTGACCCAGTACTTC.

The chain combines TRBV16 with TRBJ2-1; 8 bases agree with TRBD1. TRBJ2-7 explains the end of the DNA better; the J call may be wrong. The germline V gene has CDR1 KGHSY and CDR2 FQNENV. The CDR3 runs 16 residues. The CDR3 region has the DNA TGTGCCAGCAGCCAATACTGGGACAGGCCCTACAATGAGCAGTACTTC. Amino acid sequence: CASSQYWDRPYNEQYF.

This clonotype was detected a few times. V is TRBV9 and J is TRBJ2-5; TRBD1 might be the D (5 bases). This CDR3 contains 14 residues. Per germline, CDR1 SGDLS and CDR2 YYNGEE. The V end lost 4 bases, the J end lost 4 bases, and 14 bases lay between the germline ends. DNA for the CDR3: TGTGCCAGCAGCATGGGGCTCCCCCCAGAGACCCAGTACTTC. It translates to CASSMGLPPETQYF.

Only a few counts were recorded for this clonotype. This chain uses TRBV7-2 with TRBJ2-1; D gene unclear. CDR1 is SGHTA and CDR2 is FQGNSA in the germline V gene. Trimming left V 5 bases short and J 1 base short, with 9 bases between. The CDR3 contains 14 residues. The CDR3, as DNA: TGTGCCAGCAGCCCCCCACGGTCCTACAATGAGCAGTTCTTC. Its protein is CASSPPRSYNEQFF.

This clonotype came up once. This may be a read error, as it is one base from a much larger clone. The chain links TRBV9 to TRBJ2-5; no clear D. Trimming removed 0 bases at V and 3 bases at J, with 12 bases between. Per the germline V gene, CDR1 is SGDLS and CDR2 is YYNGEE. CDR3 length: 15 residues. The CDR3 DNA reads TGTGCCAGCAGCGTAGAGGGTTTGATAAAAGAGACCCAGTACTTC. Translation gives CASSVEGLIKETQYF. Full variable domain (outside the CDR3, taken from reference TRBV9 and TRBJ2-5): DSGVTQTPKHLITATGQRVTLRCSPRSGDLSVYWYQQSLDQGLQFLIQYYNGEERAKGNILERFSAQQFPDLHSELNLSSLELGDSALYFCASSVEGLIKETQYFGPGTRLLVL.

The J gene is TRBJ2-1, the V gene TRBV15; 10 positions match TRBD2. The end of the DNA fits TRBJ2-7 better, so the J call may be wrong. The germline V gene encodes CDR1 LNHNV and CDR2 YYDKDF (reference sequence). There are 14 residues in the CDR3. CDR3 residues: CATSMTSGHNEQYF. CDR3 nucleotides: TGTGCCACCAGCATGACTAGCGGGCACAATGAGCAGTACTTC.

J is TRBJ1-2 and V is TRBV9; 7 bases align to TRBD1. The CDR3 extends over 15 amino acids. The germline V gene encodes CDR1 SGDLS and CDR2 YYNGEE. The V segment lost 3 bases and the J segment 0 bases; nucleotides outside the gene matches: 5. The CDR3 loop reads CASSGNRGANYGYTF. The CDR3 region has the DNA TGTGCCAGCAGCGGCAACAGGGGCGCTAACTATGGCTACACCTTC. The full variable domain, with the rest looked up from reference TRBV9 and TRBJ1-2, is DSGVTQTPKHLITATGQRVTLRCSPRSGDLSVYWYQQSLDQGLQFLIQYYNGEERAKGNILERFSAQQFPDLHSELNLSSLELGDSALYFCASSGNRGANYGYTFGSGTRLTVV.

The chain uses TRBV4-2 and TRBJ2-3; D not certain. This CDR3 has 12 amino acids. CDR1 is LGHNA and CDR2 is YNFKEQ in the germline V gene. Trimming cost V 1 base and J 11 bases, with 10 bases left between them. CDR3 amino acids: CASSQGGWEQYF. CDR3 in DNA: TGTGCCAGCAGCCAAGGGGGATGGGAGCAGTATTTT.

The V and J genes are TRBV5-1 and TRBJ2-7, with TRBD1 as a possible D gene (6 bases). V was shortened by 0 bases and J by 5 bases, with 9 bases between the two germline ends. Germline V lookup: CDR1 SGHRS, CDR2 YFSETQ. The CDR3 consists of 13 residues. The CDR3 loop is CASSLEQGHEQYF. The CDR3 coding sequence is TGCGCCAGCAGCTTGGAACAGGGCCACGAGCAGTACTTC.

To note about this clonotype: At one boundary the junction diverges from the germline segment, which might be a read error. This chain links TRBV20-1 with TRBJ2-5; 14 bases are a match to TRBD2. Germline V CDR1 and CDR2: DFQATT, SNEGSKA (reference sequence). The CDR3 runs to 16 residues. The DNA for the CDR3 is TGCAGTGCCCACCGACTAGCGGGGGGGCGGCAAGAGGCCCAGTACTTC. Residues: CSAHRLAGGRQEAQYF.

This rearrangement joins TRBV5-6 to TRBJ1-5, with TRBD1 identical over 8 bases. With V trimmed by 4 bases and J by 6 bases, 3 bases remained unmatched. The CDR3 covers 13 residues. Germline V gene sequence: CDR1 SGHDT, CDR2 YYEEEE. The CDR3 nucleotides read TGTGCCAGCAGCGCCGGACAGGGTCAGCCCCAGCATTTT. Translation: CASSAGQGQPQHF.

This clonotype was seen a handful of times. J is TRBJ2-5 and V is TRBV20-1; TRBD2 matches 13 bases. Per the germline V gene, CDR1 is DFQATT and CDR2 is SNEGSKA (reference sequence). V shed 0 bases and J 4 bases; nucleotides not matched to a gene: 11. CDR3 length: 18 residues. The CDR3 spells CSARDMGLAGPQGETQYF. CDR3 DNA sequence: TGCAGTGCTAGAGATATGGGACTAGCGGGACCCCAAGGAGAGACCCAGTACTTC.

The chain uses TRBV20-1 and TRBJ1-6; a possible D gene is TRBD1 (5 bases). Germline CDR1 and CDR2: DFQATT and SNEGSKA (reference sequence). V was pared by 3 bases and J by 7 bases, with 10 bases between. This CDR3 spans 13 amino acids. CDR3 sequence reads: CSASHRLNSPLHF. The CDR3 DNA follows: TGCAGTGCTAGTCACAGGCTAAATTCACCCCTCCACTTT.